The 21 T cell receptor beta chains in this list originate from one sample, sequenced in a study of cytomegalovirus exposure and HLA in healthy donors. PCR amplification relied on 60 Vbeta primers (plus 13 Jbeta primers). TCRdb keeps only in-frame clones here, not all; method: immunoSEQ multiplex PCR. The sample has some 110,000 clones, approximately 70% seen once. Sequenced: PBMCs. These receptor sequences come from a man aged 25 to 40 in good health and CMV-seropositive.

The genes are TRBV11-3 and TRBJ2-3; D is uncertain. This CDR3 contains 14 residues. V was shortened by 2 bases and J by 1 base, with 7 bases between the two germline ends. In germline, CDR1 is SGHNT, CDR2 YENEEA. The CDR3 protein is CASSLSRGTDTQYF. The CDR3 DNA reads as TGTGCCAGCAGCTTATCCCGGGGCACAGATACGCAGTATTTT.

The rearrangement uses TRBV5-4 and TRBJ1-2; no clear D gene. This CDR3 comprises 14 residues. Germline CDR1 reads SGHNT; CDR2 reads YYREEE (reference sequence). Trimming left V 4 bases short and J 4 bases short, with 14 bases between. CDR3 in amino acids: CASSPDGLGYGYTF. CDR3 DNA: TGTGCCAGCAGCCCTGATGGGCTCGGCTATGGCTACACCTTC.

CDR3 nucleotide sequence: TGCAGCGTTGAAGGGACAGGGGGAGGCACTGAAGCTTTCTTT. Encoded protein: CSVEGTGGGTEAFF. This chain joins TRBV29-1 and TRBJ1-1; 10 nucleotides line up with TRBD1. The CDR3 length is 14 residues. Trimming cost V 1 base and J 4 bases; bases outside gene matches: 3. Germline V gives CDR1 SQVTM, CDR2 ANQGSEA.

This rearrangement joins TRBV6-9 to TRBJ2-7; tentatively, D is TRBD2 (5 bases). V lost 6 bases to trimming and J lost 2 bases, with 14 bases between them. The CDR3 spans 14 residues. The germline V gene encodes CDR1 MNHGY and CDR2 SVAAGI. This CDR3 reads CASSPAGVPYEQYF. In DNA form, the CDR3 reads TGTGCCAGCAGCCCAGCCGGGGTACCCTACGAGCAGTACTTC.

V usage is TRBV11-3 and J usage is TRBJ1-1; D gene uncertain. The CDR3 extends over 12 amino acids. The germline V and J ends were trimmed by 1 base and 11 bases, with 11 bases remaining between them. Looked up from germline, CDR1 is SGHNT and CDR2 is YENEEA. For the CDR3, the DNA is TGTGCCAGCAGCTTAGTCACGGGATACGCTTTCTTT. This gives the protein CASSLVTGYAFF.

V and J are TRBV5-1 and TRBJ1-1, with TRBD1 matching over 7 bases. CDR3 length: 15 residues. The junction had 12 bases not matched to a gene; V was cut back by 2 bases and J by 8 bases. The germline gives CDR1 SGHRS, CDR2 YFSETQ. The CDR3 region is CASSFFLTGTEEAFF. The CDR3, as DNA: TGCGCCAGCAGCTTTTTCCTAACCGGGACAGAAGAAGCTTTCTTT.

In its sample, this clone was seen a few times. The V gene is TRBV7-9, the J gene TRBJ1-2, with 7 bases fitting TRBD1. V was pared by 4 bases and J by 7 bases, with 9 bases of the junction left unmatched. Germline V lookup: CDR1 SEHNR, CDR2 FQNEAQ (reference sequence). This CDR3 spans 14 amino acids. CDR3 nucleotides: TGTGCCAGCAGCTCCGGGACAGAGATACGTGGCTACACCTTC. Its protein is CASSSGTEIRGYTF. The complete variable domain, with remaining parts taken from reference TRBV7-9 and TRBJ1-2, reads DTGVSQNPRHKITKRGQNVTFRCDPISEHNRLYWYRQTLGQGPEFLTYFQNEAQLEKSRLLSDRFSAERPKGSFSTLEIQRTEQGDSAMYLCASSSGTEIRGYTFGSGTRLTVV.

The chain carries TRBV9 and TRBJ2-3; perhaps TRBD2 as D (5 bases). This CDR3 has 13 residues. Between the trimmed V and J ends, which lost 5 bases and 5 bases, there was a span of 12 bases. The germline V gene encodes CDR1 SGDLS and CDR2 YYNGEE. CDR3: CASSEARGDTQYF. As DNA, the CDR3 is TGTGCCAGCAGTGAGGCCCGGGGAGATACGCAGTATTTT. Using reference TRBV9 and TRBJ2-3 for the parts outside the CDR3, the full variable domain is DSGVTQTPKHLITATGQRVTLRCSPRSGDLSVYWYQQSLDQGLQFLIQYYNGEERAKGNILERFSAQQFPDLHSELNLSSLELGDSALYFCASSEARGDTQYFGPGTRLTVL.

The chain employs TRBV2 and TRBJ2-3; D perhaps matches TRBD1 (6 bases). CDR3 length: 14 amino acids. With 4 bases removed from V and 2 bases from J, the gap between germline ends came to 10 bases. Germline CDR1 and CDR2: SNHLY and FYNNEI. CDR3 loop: CASSVGQNTDTQYF. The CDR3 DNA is TGTGCCAGCAGTGTGGGACAAAACACAGATACGCAGTATTTT.

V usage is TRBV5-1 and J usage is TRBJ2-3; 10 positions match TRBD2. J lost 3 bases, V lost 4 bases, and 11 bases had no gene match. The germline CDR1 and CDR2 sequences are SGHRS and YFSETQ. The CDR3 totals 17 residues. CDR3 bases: TGCGCCAGCAGCCCCGGATGGGCTAGCGGGAGAACAGATACGCAGTATTTT. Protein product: CASSPGWASGRTDTQYF. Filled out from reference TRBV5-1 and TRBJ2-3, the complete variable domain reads KAGVTQTPRYLIKTRGQQVTLSCSPISGHRSVSWYQQTPGQGLQFLFEYFSETQRNKGNFPGRFSGRQFSNSRSEMNVSTLELGDSALYLCASSPGWASGRTDTQYFGPGTRLTVL.

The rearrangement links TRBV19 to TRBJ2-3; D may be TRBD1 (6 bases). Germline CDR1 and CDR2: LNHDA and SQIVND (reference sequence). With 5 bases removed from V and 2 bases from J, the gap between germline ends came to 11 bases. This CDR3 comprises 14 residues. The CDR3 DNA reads TGTGCCAGTAGTGTAACAGGGTCCACAGATACGCAGTATTTT. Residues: CASSVTGSTDTQYF.

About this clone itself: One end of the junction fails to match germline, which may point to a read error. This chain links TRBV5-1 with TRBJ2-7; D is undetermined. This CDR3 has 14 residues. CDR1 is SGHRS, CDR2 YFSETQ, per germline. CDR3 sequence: CASSLDLYSCEQYF. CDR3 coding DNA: TGCGCCAGCAGCTTGGATTTATACTCCTGCGAGCAGTACTTC.

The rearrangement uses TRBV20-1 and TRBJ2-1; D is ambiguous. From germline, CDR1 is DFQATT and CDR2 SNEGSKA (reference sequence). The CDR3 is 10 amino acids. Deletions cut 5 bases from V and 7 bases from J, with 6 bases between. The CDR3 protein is CSAVFNEQFF. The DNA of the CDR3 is TGCAGTGCTGTCTTTAATGAGCAGTTCTTC.

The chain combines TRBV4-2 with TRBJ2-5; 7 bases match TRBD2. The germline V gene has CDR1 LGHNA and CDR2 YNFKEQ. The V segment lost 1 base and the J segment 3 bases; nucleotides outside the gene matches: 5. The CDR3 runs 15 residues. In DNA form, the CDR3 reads TGTGCCAGCAGCCAAGTTGGCGGGGGTAAAGAGACCCAGTACTTC. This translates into CASSQVGGGKETQYF.

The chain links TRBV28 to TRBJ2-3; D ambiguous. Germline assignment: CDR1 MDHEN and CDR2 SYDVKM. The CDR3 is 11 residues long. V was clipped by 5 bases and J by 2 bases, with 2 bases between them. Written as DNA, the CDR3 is TGTGCCAGCAGTCACACAGATACGCAGTATTTT. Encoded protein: CASSHTDTQYF. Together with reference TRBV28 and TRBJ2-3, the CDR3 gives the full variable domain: DVKVTQSSRYLVKRTGEKVFLECVQDMDHENMFWYRQDPGLGLRLIYFSYDVKMKEKGDIPEGYSVSREKKERFSLILESASTNQTSMYLCASSHTDTQYFGPGTRLTVL.

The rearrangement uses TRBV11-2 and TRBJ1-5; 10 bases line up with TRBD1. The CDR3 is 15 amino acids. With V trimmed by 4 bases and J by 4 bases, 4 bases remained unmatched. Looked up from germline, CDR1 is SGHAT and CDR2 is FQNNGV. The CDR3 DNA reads TGTGCCAGCAGCTCGGGGACAGGGGTGAATCAGCCCCAGCATTTT. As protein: CASSSGTGVNQPQHF.

The CDR3 DNA sequence: TGTGCCAGCACCGTACCCGGGACAGGGTTCTACAATGAGCAGTTCTTC. It yields the protein CASTVPGTGFYNEQFF. This rearrangement joins TRBV28 to TRBJ2-1; TRBD1 matches 9 bases. Germline V gives CDR1 MDHEN, CDR2 SYDVKM. The CDR3 has 16 amino acids. After removal of 7 bases from V and 3 bases from J, the junction contained 10 bases not matched to a gene.

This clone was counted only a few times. The CDR3 region is CASSSTTGTGELFF. The CDR3 region has the DNA TGTGCCAGCAGCTCCACGACGGGAACCGGGGAGCTGTTTTTT. The gene calls are TRBV7-3 and TRBJ2-2; tentatively, D is TRBD2 (5 bases). CDR3 size: 14 residues. Germline V CDR1 and CDR2: SGHTA, FQGTGA. Trimming pared 4 bases from V and 5 bases from J, leaving 11 bases between.

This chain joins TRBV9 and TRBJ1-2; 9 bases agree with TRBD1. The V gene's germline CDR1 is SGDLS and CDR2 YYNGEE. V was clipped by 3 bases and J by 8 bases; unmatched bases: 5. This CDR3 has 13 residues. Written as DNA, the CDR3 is TGTGCCAGCAGCGCTGGGACAGGGACCGGCTACACCTTC. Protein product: CASSAGTGTGYTF.

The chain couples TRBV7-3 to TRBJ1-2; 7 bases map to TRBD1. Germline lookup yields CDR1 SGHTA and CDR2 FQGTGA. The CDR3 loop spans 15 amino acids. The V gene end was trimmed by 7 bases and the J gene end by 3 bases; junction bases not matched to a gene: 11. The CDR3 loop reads CASTTRQGQDYGYTF. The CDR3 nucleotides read TGTGCCAGCACCACCAGACAGGGCCAAGACTATGGCTACACCTTC.

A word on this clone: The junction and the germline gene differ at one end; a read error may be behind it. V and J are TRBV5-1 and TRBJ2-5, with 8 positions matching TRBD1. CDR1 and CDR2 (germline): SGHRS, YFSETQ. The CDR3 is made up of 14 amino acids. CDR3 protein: CASRVGLDPDRDHF. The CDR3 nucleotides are TGCGCCAGCAGGGTCGGTCTGGATCCGGACAGGGATCACTTC.